This T cell receptor (beta chain) was profiled in a study of T cells after yellow fever vaccination. Study results and limitations: Clones that expanded after primary vaccination mostly reappeared after the booster (over 95% CD4, roughly 87% CD8).

From the 5' RACE reads, TCRdb called clonotypes with MiXCR, one entry per CDR3 protein. The sample lists 150,000 to 200,000 distinct CDR3 sequences, roughly 6.2% seen once, with about 2.7% in the top ten. Comments on this clonotype: Antigen specificity is unknown.

The V and J ends lost 2 bases and 8 bases respectively, with 10 bases between them. CDR1 and CDR2 from the germline V gene are SGHRS and YFSETQ. The CDR3 covers 12 residues. This specimen was CD4+ T cells sorted from PBMCs, taken on the day of the first yellow fever vaccination. This TCR came from a man between 18 and 29 years old who received the YFV17D yellow fever vaccine. The rearrangement links TRBV5-1 to TRBJ1-2, with D unresolved. The DNA for the CDR3 is TGCGCCAGCAGCTTCGTCCCGCCGGGCTACACCTTC. Translation: CASSFVPPGYTF.